Each of the 22 T cell receptor beta chains below was sequenced from the same sample in a study of identical twins. TCRdb analysed the 5' RACE reads with MiXCR anew, one entry per CDR3 protein. The table lists 350,000 to 450,000 distinct CDR3 sequences, under 20% of them singletons. Sequenced input: naive T cells sorted from blood. The receptors here all came from a man aged 50 to 59 in good health.

The chain recombines TRBV7-2 with TRBJ2-1; D is unresolved. Germline values: CDR1 SGHTA, CDR2 FQGNSA. The V gene lost 6 bases and the J gene lost 5 bases, with 8 bases spanning the gap. CDR3 length equals 12 residues. The DNA of the CDR3 is TGTGCCAGCAGTTTTACTCACAATGAGCAGTTCTTC. Amino acid sequence: CASSFTHNEQFF.

Ten or more counts support this clonotype. The chain has TRBV5-1 and TRBJ2-2; D ambiguous. The germline V gene encodes CDR1 SGHRS and CDR2 YFSETQ. The CDR3 sequence is 15 residues long. Between the trimmed V and J ends, which lost 0 bases and 1 base, there was a span of 7 bases. The CDR3 DNA reads as TGCGCCAGCAGCTTGGCCGGGCAGAACACCGGGGAGCTGTTTTTT. Its translation is CASSLAGQNTGELFF.

Ten or more counts support this clonotype. The chain combines TRBV27 with TRBJ2-3, with 14 bases identical to TRBD2. This CDR3 region has 20 residues. Germline loops: CDR1 MNHEY, CDR2 SMNVEV (reference sequence). V shed 6 bases and J 3 bases; nucleotides not matched to a gene: 17. CDR3 amino acids: CASRLTPGLAGDSRTDTQYF. DNA of the CDR3: TGTGCCAGCAGACTCACCCCGGGACTAGCGGGAGATAGCCGAACAGATACGCAGTATTTT.

This clonotype was observed at least ten times. The V call is TRBV12-3 or TRBV12-4, the J call TRBJ1-2; D unresolved. The CDR3 consists of 11 residues. Trimming cost V 3 bases and J 5 bases, with 4 bases left between them. CDR3 DNA sequence: TGTGCCAGCAGTTTTAGATATGGCTACACCTTC. Amino acids: CASSFRYGYTF.

This clonotype was counted between two and nine times. The rearrangement joins TRBV7-2 to TRBJ2-5; D possibly corresponds to TRBD2 (6 bases). This CDR3 is built from 14 residues. V lost 7 bases and J lost 2, with 14 bases in between. Germline V gene data show CDR1 as SGHTA and CDR2 as FQGNSA. CDR3 protein: CASNRRDWQETQYF. CDR3 in DNA: TGTGCCAGCAACCGGCGGGATTGGCAAGAGACCCAGTACTTC.

This chain uses TRBV20-1 with TRBJ2-7; 7 nucleotides align to TRBD1. Germline trimming cut 1 base from V and 4 bases from J; bases unmatched to any gene: 7. CDR3 length: 14 residues. Germline V lookup: CDR1 DFQATT, CDR2 SNEGSKA (reference sequence). The CDR3 DNA reads as TGCAGTGCTAGAGCCCCAGACAGGGATTACGAGCAGTACTTC. This encodes CSARAPDRDYEQYF.

The chain combines TRBV5-1 with TRBJ2-7; 7 bases map to TRBD2. J lost 6 bases, V lost 4 bases, and 13 bases had no gene match. CDR1 and CDR2 from the germline V gene are SGHRS and YFSETQ. The CDR3 runs 15 residues. DNA of the CDR3: TGCGCCAGCAGCCAGATAAAGCGGGAAAAAGGCGAGCAGTACTTC. As protein: CASSQIKREKGEQYF.

The CDR3: CASSPGSGQGPYEQYF. DNA for the CDR3: TGCGCCAGCAGCCCCGGCAGTGGCCAGGGACCCTACGAGCAGTACTTC. This chain links TRBV5-1 with TRBJ2-7, with D perhaps given as TRBD1 or TRBD2 (5 bases each). This CDR3 has 16 amino acids. Trimming took off 4 bases at V and 2 bases at J, with 19 bases between the two ends. Germline CDR1 is SGHRS and CDR2 is YFSETQ.

Note on this clonotype: A read error may account for a junction end that differs from germline. The rearrangement links TRBV29-1 to TRBJ2-7, with D uncertain. Per germline, CDR1 SQVTM and CDR2 ANQGSEA. The length of the CDR3 is 12 residues. CDR3 sequence reads: CSVQENPLEQYF. CDR3 nucleotides: TGCAGCGTTCAAGAAAACCCTCTCGAGCAGTACTTC.

In this sample, this clonotype turned up many times. The gene calls are TRBV27 and TRBJ1-4, with 11 bases lining up with TRBD1. The junction had 13 bases not matched to a gene; V was cut back by 5 bases and J by 2 bases. Germline V gene data show CDR1 as MNHEY and CDR2 as SMNVEV (reference sequence). This CDR3 is 19 amino acids long. CDR3 in DNA: TGTGCCAGCAGTCCCTTCCTCCGGGACAGGGGGAGGACTAATGAAAAACTGTTTTTT. Its protein is CASSPFLRDRGRTNEKLFF.

This clonotype was seen a handful of times. The rearrangement joins TRBV20-1 to TRBJ2-7, with 8 bases that match TRBD1. The germline gives CDR1 DFQATT, CDR2 SNEGSKA (reference sequence). The CDR3 length is 14 residues. V lost 6 bases and J lost 3; bases outside the gene matches: 10. CDR3 region: CSASFPGQDYEQYF. The CDR3 DNA reads TGCAGTGCCAGCTTTCCGGGACAGGACTACGAGCAGTACTTC.

This clonotype turned up a few times. The V gene is TRBV4-2, the J gene TRBJ2-3; 9 bases are a match to TRBD2. CDR1 and CDR2 (germline): LGHNA, YNFKEQ. The CDR3 has 16 residues. After removal of 4 bases from V and 3 bases from J, the junction contained 8 bases not matched to a gene. CDR3 sequence (DNA): TGTGCCAGCAGCCCTTTAGCGGGAGTGGGTACAGATACGCAGTATTTT. Residues: CASSPLAGVGTDTQYF.

In its sample, this clonotype was seen a few times. The chain carries TRBV7-9 and TRBJ2-3; D is undetermined. Germline lookup yields CDR1 SEHNR and CDR2 FQNEAQ (reference sequence). Trimming removed 1 base from V and 6 bases from J, with 8 bases in between. CDR3 length equals 13 residues. The CDR3 loop reads CASSLGSSDTQYF. Here the CDR3 DNA reads TGTGCCAGCAGCTTAGGGTCCTCGGATACGCAGTATTTT.

Many counts were recorded for this clonotype. This sequence joins TRBV5-1 and TRBJ2-1; 9 bases agree with TRBD2. Germline CDR1 reads SGHRS; CDR2 reads YFSETQ. The J segment lost 1 base and the V segment lost 3 bases, leaving 11 bases of the junction unmatched. The CDR3 has 18 amino acids. CDR3 DNA: TGCGCCAGCAGCTCCCCGGCGGGCGGGGGGGGGTCCTACAATGAGCAGTTCTTC. Translating gives CASSSPAGGGGSYNEQFF.

The gene calls are TRBV7-8 and TRBJ2-3; 7 bases are shared with TRBD2. From germline, CDR1 is SGHVS and CDR2 FQNEAQ. This CDR3 is 17 amino acids long. V shed 2 bases and J 2 bases; nucleotides not matched to a gene: 10. The CDR3 loop reads CASSLRTPAGSTDTQYF. The CDR3 DNA reads TGTGCCAGCAGCTTAAGGACCCCAGCGGGATCCACAGATACGCAGTATTTT.

The V call is TRBV7-2, the J call TRBJ2-3, with 7 bases identical to TRBD2. This CDR3 region has 16 residues. Trimming cost V 2 bases and J 0 bases; bases outside gene matches: 5. Germline CDR1 is SGHTA and CDR2 is FQGNSA. This chain's CDR3 is CASSLNGGGSTDTQYF. The CDR3, as DNA: TGTGCCAGCAGCTTAAATGGCGGGGGTAGCACAGATACGCAGTATTTT.

DNA for the CDR3: TGTGCCACCAGAGGCAACTCCTACGAGCAGTACTTC. It yields the protein CATRGNSYEQYF. The chain links TRBV6-2 or TRBV6-3 to TRBJ2-7; D gene uncertain. Trimming pared 10 bases from V and 0 bases from J, leaving 10 bases between. The length of the CDR3 is 12 residues. Germline-derived CDR1 and CDR2 are MNHEY and SVGEGT.

This clonotype was seen at least ten times. J is TRBJ1-4 and V is TRBV6-2 or TRBV6-3; 7 nucleotides line up with TRBD1. The CDR3 has 16 residues. Trimming took 5 bases from V and 0 from J; bases not matched to a gene: 6. Germline V gene sequence: CDR1 MNHEY, CDR2 SVGEGT. CDR3 sequence: CASSPGQRTTNEKLFF. The DNA for the CDR3 is TGTGCCAGCAGTCCGGGACAGCGAACAACTAATGAAAAACTGTTTTTT.

In its sample, this clonotype was seen many times. The chain links TRBV5-6 to TRBJ2-1; 8 bases line up with TRBD1. The CDR3 loop spans 17 amino acids. Germline CDR1 SGHDT, CDR2 YYEEEE. V trimming: 0 bases; J trimming: 0 bases; junction bases outside the gene matches: 5. CDR3 in amino acids: CASSLGRDRSSYNEQFF. CDR3 coding DNA: TGTGCCAGCAGCTTGGGTCGGGACAGGAGCTCCTACAATGAGCAGTTCTTC.

This clonotype has just a few counts. This chain links TRBV7-9 with TRBJ2-1; possibly TRBD2 for D (5 bases). Germline loops: CDR1 SEHNR, CDR2 FQNEAQ (reference sequence). This CDR3 has 15 amino acids. Trimming removed 1 base from V and 8 bases from J, with 15 bases in between. CDR3 bases: TGTGCCAGCAGCTTAGTGTTTTTAGCGATCGATGAGCAGTTCTTC. Its translation: CASSLVFLAIDEQFF.

In its sample, this clonotype was seen many times. J is TRBJ2-7 and V is TRBV7-9; 9 bases match TRBD1. In germline, CDR1 is SEHNR, CDR2 FQNEAQ (reference sequence). This CDR3 has 16 amino acids. V shed 2 bases, J shed 5 bases, and the junction held 10 bases outside the gene matches. In DNA, the CDR3 is TGTGCCAGCAGCTTAAGGGCCTTGGGACAGGGACACGAGCAGTACTTC. Translation: CASSLRALGQGHEQYF.

This chain connects TRBV2 to TRBJ2-5; TRBD1 matches at 8 bases. The ends lost 10 bases at V and 5 bases at J; junction bases unmatched: 3. The CDR3 totals 11 residues. Germline assignment: CDR1 SNHLY and CDR2 FYNNEI. CDR3 nucleotides: TGTGCCACCGGACAGGGTGAGACCCAGTACTTC. Its translation: CATGQGETQYF.